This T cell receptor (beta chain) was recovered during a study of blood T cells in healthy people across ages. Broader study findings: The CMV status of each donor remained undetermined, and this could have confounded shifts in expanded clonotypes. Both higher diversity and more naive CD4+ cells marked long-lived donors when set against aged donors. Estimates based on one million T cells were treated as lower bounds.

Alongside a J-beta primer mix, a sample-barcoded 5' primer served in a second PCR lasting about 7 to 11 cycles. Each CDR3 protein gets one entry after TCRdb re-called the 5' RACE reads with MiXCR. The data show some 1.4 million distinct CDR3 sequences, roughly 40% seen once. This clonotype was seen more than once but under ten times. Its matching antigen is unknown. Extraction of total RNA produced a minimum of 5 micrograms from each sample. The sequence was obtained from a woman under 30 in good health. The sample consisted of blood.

The CDR3 DNA reads as TGTGCCAGCAGCCATCCGGGACAGACTCAAAACATTCAGTACTTC. This gives the protein CASSHPGQTQNIQYF. The chain uses TRBV28 and TRBJ2-4; 7 positions match TRBD1. Looked up from germline, CDR1 is MDHEN and CDR2 is SYDVKM. With 6 bases clipped from V and 5 bases from J, the junction kept 10 bases outside the gene matches. This CDR3 comprises 15 residues.